Presented here are 21 T cell receptor beta chains from one specimen sequenced in a study of blood T cell repertoires in COVID-19. Produced via immunoSEQ multiplex PCR; TCRdb's table is partial and in-frame only. Among a few hundred thousand clones listed, approximately 88% were seen once. Sequenced: peripheral blood. Source of these receptors: a woman under 40 with COVID-19, enrolled during active disease.

This rearrangement joins TRBV6-5 to TRBJ2-7, with 8 bases aligning to TRBD1. Trimming cost V 5 bases and J 2 bases; bases outside gene matches: 5. CDR1 and CDR2 (germline): MNHEY, SVGAGI. The CDR3 extends over 14 amino acids. For the CDR3, the DNA is TGTGCCAGCAGTAGAGACAGGGGAGCCTACGAGCAGTACTTC. Protein product: CASSRDRGAYEQYF.

The chain uses TRBV28 and TRBJ1-1, with 7 bases that match TRBD1. The CDR3 extends over 18 amino acids. In germline, CDR1 is MDHEN, CDR2 SYDVKM. V lost 2 bases and J lost 1; bases outside the gene matches: 13. The CDR3 loop reads CASSLGGQGVGWNTEAFF. The CDR3, as DNA: TGTGCCAGCAGTTTAGGCGGTCAGGGGGTAGGTTGGAACACTGAAGCTTTCTTT.

By frequency in the sample, this clone is medium-sized. CDR3 sequence: CASRSYPTGGPDQPQHF. The CDR3 DNA follows: TGTGCCAGCAGAAGTTACCCCACTGGCGGCCCTGATCAGCCCCAGCATTTT. The J gene is TRBJ1-5, the V gene TRBV28; D ambiguous. V was pared by 6 bases and J by 5 bases, with 23 bases between. This CDR3 comprises 17 residues. Germline V gene data show CDR1 as MDHEN and CDR2 as SYDVKM.

This chain links TRBV27 with TRBJ2-7; 11 positions match TRBD2. CDR1 is MNHEY and CDR2 is SMNVEV in the germline V gene (reference sequence). J gave up 2 bases and V 5 bases, and 5 bases lay outside the gene matches. The CDR3 spans 15 residues. The CDR3 loop is CASSMTSGNTYEQYV. The CDR3 bases are TGTGCCAGCAGTATGACTAGCGGGAACACCTACGAGCAGTACGTC.

The rearrangement joins TRBV19 to TRBJ2-2; no clear D gene. Trimming removed 6 bases at V and 7 bases at J, with 9 bases between. This CDR3 region has 12 residues. Germline assignment: CDR1 LNHDA and CDR2 SQIVND (reference sequence). The CDR3: CASSGSSGELFF. CDR3 bases: TGTGCCAGTAGCGGTTCTAGCGGGGAGCTGTTTTTT.

V and J are TRBV7-2 and TRBJ2-7; 7 bases align to TRBD1. Germline loops: CDR1 SGHTA, CDR2 FQGNSA. The CDR3 has 13 residues. Trimming at V came to 5 bases and at J to 4 bases, leaving 5 bases not matched to a gene. The CDR3 DNA follows: TGTGCCAGCAGCATGACAGGGATGTACGAGCAGTACTTC. It codes for CASSMTGMYEQYF. The whole variable domain, filled in from reference TRBV7-2 and TRBJ2-7, reads GAGVSQSPSNKVTEKGKDVELRCDPISGHTALYWYRQSLGQGLEFLIYFQGNSAPDKSGLPSDRFSAERTGGSVSTLTIQRTQQEDSAVYLCASSMTGMYEQYFGPGTRLTVT.

The chain carries TRBV19 and TRBJ1-1; D remains ambiguous. The CDR3 has 10 amino acids. CDR1 is LNHDA and CDR2 is SQIVND in the germline V gene (reference sequence). The germline V and J ends were trimmed by 9 bases and 10 bases, with 12 bases remaining between them. The CDR3 is CASNPERAFF. The CDR3 DNA sequence: TGTGCCAGCAACCCCGAGAGAGCTTTCTTT.

The chain uses TRBV4-3 and TRBJ2-3; 10 positions agree with TRBD2. Germline V gene data show CDR1 as LGHNA and CDR2 as YSLEER. V lost 0 bases and J lost 4; bases outside the gene matches: 13. The CDR3 has 19 amino acids. Here the CDR3 DNA reads TGCGCCAGCAGCCAAGATCTTATACAGCGGGGGGGCGGCGCAGATACGCAGTATTTT. Amino acids: CASSQDLIQRGGGADTQYF.

DNA for the CDR3: TGTGCCAGCAGTTCCGGGACAGGGGGCAGGTATGAGCAGTTCTTC. Its protein product is CASSSGTGGRYEQFF. This sequence joins TRBV2 and TRBJ2-1; 12 nucleotides align to TRBD1. CDR3 length: 15 amino acids. Per the germline V gene, CDR1 is SNHLY and CDR2 is FYNNEI. The trim removed 5 bases at V and 8 bases at J, leaving 7 bases unmatched.

CDR3 nucleotides: TGTGCCACCAGCAGAGCGACCCCCGACCCGACAGCCCTAAGCACAGATACGCAGTATTTT. Protein: CATSRATPDPTALSTDTQYF. The rearrangement links TRBV15 to TRBJ2-3; weak D call: TRBD1 (5 bases). The CDR3 is made up of 20 amino acids. Deletions cut 1 base from V and 0 bases from J, with 23 bases between. CDR1 is LNHNV and CDR2 is YYDKDF in the germline V gene (reference sequence).

V usage is TRBV5-1 and J usage is TRBJ1-1; D gene unclear. V was clipped by 2 bases and J by 3 bases, with 14 bases between them. The CDR3 has 15 residues. Germline CDR1 SGHRS, CDR2 YFSETQ. DNA of the CDR3: TGCGCCAGCAGCTTAGGCCAGGCCCTGGACACTGAAGCTTTCTTT. This sequence encodes CASSLGQALDTEAFF.

The rearrangement joins TRBV12-5 to TRBJ2-2, with 12 bases matching TRBD1. CDR3 length: 19 amino acids. In germline, CDR1 is LGHNT, CDR2 FRNRAP. V dropped 1 base and J dropped 6; count of bases not matched to a gene: 12. CDR3 region: CASGLAPGQGALKAGELFF. CDR3 in DNA: TGTGCTAGTGGTTTGGCACCGGGACAGGGGGCGTTAAAGGCCGGGGAGCTGTTTTTT.

The rearrangement links TRBV6-5 to TRBJ2-7; D may be TRBD2 (5 bases). Germline assignment: CDR1 MNHEY and CDR2 SVGAGI. CDR3 length equals 13 residues. V dropped 7 bases and J dropped 2 bases, with 12 bases sitting between them. This chain's CDR3 is CASTATGTYEQYV. The CDR3 coding sequence is TGTGCCAGCACCGCGACCGGGACCTACGAGCAGTACGTC.

The chain employs TRBV5-1 and TRBJ1-2, with 7 nucleotides matching TRBD1. The germline V gene encodes CDR1 SGHRS and CDR2 YFSETQ. Trimming removed 3 bases from V and 0 bases from J; junction bases left unmatched: 5. This CDR3 region has 15 residues. CDR3 sequence reads: CASSSRDSSNYGYTF. DNA for the CDR3: TGCGCCAGCAGCTCCCGGGACAGCTCTAACTATGGCTACACCTTC.

J is TRBJ1-1 and V is TRBV7-2; D not certain. CDR3 length equals 15 residues. V was cut by 5 bases and J by 1 base, with 14 bases left in between. Germline CDR1 SGHTA, CDR2 FQGNSA. The CDR3 nucleotides are TGTGCCAGCAGCCTCAGACATCTACCGAACACTGAAGCTTTCTTT. It codes for CASSLRHLPNTEAFF.

This chain joins TRBV6-5 and TRBJ1-1, with 11 nucleotides matching TRBD1. This CDR3 has 15 amino acids. Trimming cost V 5 bases and J 6 bases; bases outside gene matches: 8. Germline values: CDR1 MNHEY, CDR2 SVGAGI. The CDR3 DNA reads as TGTGCCAGCAGTCCGCGGACAGGGGGCTTTTCTGAAGCTTTCTTT. Its protein is CASSPRTGGFSEAFF.

To note about this clone: The sample has other DNA sequences that encode this CDR3 too. V gene TRBV12-3 or TRBV12-4 combines with J gene TRBJ1-1; no clear D gene. The V end lost 3 bases, the J end lost 1 base, and 6 bases lay between the germline ends. The CDR3 extends over 13 amino acids. Written as DNA, the CDR3 is TGTGCCAGCAGTTTGAGAGGGAACACTGAAGCTTTCTTT. This sequence encodes CASSLRGNTEAFF.

The rearrangement uses TRBV7-2 and TRBJ2-1; 10 bases map to TRBD2. V lost 1 base, J lost 3 bases, and 3 bases stayed unmatched. The CDR3 has 16 residues. CDR1 SGHTA and CDR2 FQGNSA come from the germline V gene. CDR3 sequence reads: CASSLGGLAVYNEQFF. The CDR3 region has the DNA TGTGCCAGCAGCTTAGGCGGACTAGCGGTCTACAATGAGCAGTTCTTC.

The V and J genes are TRBV19 and TRBJ1-4, with D perhaps matching TRBD1 (6 bases). Germline assignment: CDR1 LNHDA and CDR2 SQIVND (reference sequence). The CDR3 extends over 18 amino acids. Trimming removed 3 bases from V and 0 bases from J, with 17 bases in between. CDR3 nucleotide sequence: TGTGCCAGTAGTATTATTGCGGGGGGCCTAGCAACTAATGAAAAACTGTTTTTT. Translated, it gives CASSIIAGGLATNEKLFF. The full variable domain, rest sourced from reference TRBV19 and TRBJ1-4, is DGGITQSPKYLFRKEGQNVTLSCEQNLNHDAMYWYRQDPGQGLRLIYYSQIVNDFQKGDIAEGYSVSREKKESFPLTVTSAQKNPTAFYLCASSIIAGGLATNEKLFFGSGTQLSVL.

The CDR3: CASSSRQGEKLFF. The CDR3 DNA reads TGTGCCAGCAGCAGTCGACAAGGAGAAAAACTGTTTTTT. The chain couples TRBV13 to TRBJ1-4; D uncertain. In germline, CDR1 is PRHDT, CDR2 FYEKMQ (reference sequence). With 5 bases removed from V and 8 bases from J, the gap between germline ends came to 12 bases. The CDR3 contains 13 residues.

The V call is TRBV19, the J call TRBJ2-2, with D possibly being TRBD2 (6 bases). Deletions cut 4 bases from V and 4 bases from J, with 16 bases between. This CDR3 contains 16 residues. Germline V gives CDR1 LNHDA, CDR2 SQIVND (reference sequence). The CDR3 sequence is CASSRGTSWGTGELFF. CDR3 nucleotide sequence: TGTGCCAGTAGTAGAGGGACTTCTTGGGGCACCGGGGAGCTGTTTTTT.